This T cell receptor (beta chain) was found in a study of CD8 T cells in ankylosing spondylitis. Findings and limits, study-wide: As for the disease-linked clones, they showed a CD8+ phenotype and occurred at relatively low frequencies in peripheral blood. In ankylosing spondylitis patients, matched synovial fluid reportedly showed significant enrichment of disease-linked clones.

Quantitative molecular-barcoded 5'-RACE generated the TCR beta libraries. Each CDR3 protein is one row after TCRdb ran MiXCR on the 5' RACE reads. The profile covers about 360,000 distinct CDR3 sequences, with 20% to 25% appearing a single time and roughly 14% taken by the ten largest. To note about this clonotype: The antigen remains undetermined.

The germline V gene has CDR1 MDHEN and CDR2 SYDVKM. V lost 5 bases and J lost 6, with 17 bases in between. CDR3 length: 15 amino acids. Sequencing was carried out using blood, either unsorted or a sorted T cell fraction (not recorded which). The TCR comes from a male donor with ankylosing spondylitis or in good health (not recorded which). The V call is TRBV28, the J call TRBJ2-1; D may match TRBD1 or TRBD2 (5 bases each). The CDR3 coding sequence is TGTGCCAGCAGTCCCACGGGACGTATCGTCAATGAGCAGTTCTTC. It codes for CASSPTGRIVNEQFF.